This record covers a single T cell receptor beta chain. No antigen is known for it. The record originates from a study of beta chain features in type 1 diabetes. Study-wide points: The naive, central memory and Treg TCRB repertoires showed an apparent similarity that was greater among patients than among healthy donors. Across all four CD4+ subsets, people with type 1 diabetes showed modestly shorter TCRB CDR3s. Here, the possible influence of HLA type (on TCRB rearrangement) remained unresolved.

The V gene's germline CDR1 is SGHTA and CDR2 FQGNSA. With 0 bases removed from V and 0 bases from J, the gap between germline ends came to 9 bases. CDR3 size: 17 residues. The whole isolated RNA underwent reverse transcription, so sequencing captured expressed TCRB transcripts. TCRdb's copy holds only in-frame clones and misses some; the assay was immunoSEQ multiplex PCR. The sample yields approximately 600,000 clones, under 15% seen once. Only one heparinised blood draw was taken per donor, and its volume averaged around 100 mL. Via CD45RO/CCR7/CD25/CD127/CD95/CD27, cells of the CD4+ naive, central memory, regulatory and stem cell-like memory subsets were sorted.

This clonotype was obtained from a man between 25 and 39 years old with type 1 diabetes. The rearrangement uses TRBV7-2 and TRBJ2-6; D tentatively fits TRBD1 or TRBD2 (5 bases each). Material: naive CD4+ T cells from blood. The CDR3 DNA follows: TGTGCCAGCAGCTTAGCCGGGGCGGGCTCTGGGGCCAACGTCCTGACTTTC. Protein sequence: CASSLAGAGSGANVLTF.